Detailed here is one TCR beta chain. The source of the sample is a study of shared clonotypes between healthy human individuals. The DNA input per sorted-subset replicate PCR was about 220 ng, corresponding to 25,000 to 35,000 T cell genomes. Assay: immunoSEQ multiplex PCR; the TCRdb copy retains only in-frame clones and omits some. This sample carries fewer than 1.4 million clones, more than 75% of them seen once, and the ten largest clones take 0.6% to 0.7%. The germline V gene has CDR1 SGHTA and CDR2 FQGTGA. The CDR3 is 14 residues long. V was shortened by 1 base and J by 7 bases, with 11 bases between the two germline ends.

The sequence was collected from a man aged 18 to 29 in good health. Some clones in this sample may be carry-over from other donors' samples. The chain links TRBV7-3 to TRBJ2-1; maybe TRBD2 (6 bases). Sequenced input: memory CD4+ T cells from PBMCs. Subset of the sample: CD45RA-negative fraction. The CDR3 spells CASSLISLANEQFF. The CDR3 nucleotides read TGTGCCAGCAGCTTAATCTCCCTAGCGAATGAGCAGTTCTTC.